The text below deals with one T cell receptor beta chain. Time point in this sample: baseline, week 1 (first vaccination visit). The treatment was: pre-vaccination baseline after standard-of-care therapy. New WHO grade 3 or 4 astrocytomas that were IDH1-mutant and ATRX-lost occurred in the donors. The germline gives CDR1 SGHDT, CDR2 YYEEEE. Trimming removed 0 bases at V and 6 bases at J, with 12 bases between. CDR3 length: 14 amino acids. The assay was immunoSEQ multiplex PCR, and TCRdb's table has in-frame clones only and misses some. This sample has some 95,000 clones, with around 77% found just once. This entry is derived from a study of a mutant IDH1 vaccine in newly diagnosed glioma. For the study at large: The sex distribution of treated patients was approximately 62% male and about 38% female, with a mean age of around 40 years. Every participant had undergone radiotherapy, temozolomide, or both before, and most underwent both.

The V and J genes are TRBV5-6 and TRBJ1-2, with D maybe TRBD1 (5 bases). The TCR sequence derives from a man aged 40-50 years with glioma. The starting material was PBMCs, obtained from a glioma patient treated with radiotherapy, temozolomide or both. CDR3 DNA sequence: TGTGCCAGCAGCTTGGGGGACTCCGTCCATGGCTACACCTTC. Its translation is CASSLGDSVHGYTF.